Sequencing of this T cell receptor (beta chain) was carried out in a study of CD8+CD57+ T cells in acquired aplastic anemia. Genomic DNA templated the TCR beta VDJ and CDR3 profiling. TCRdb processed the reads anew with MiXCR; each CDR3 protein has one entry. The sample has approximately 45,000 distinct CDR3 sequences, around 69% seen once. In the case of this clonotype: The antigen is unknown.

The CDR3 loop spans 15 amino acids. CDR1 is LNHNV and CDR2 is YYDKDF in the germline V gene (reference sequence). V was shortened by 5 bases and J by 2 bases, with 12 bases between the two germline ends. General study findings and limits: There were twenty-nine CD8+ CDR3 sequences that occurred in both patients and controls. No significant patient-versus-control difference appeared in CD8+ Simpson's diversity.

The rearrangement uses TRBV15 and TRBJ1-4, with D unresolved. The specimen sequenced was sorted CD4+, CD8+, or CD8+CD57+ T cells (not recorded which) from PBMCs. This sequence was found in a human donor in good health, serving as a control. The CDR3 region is CATSHSRGTNEKLFF. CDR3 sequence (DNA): TGTGCCACCAGCCACAGTCGAGGGACTAATGAAAAACTGTTTTTT.